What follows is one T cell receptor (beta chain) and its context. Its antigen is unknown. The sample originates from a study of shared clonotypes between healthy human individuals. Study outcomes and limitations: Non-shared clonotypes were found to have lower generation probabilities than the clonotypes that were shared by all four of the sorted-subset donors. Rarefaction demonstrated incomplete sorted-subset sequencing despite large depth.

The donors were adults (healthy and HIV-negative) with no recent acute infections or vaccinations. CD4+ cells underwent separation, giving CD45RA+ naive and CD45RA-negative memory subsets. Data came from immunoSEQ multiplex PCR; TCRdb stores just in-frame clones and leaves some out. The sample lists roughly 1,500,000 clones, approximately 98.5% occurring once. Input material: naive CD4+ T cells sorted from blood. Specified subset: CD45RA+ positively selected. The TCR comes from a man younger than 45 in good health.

CDR3 protein: CASSPAGGTSGNTIYF. The CDR3 nucleotides are TGTGCCAGCAGCCCTGCCGGGGGAACCTCTGGAAACACCATATATTTT. This chain joins TRBV5-5 and TRBJ1-3, with D perhaps matching TRBD1 (5 bases). CDR3 length equals 16 residues. Trimming removed 4 bases from V and 0 bases from J, with 14 bases in between. CDR1 and CDR2 (germline): SGHKS, YYEKEE (reference sequence).